This T cell receptor (beta chain) was observed in a study of PD-1 blockade in classical Hodgkin lymphoma. Time point meaning: cycle 4 day 1 (C4D1), after more than five weeks of nivolumab. Every single patient, without exception, relapsed after autologous stem cell transplantation, and brentuximab vedotin exposure varied. CDR3 length equals 13 residues. Germline-derived CDR1 and CDR2 are PRHDT and FYEKMQ (reference sequence). The V end was cut by 2 bases, the J end by 5 bases, with 9 bases between. Data came from immunoSEQ multiplex PCR; TCRdb stores just in-frame clones and leaves some out. The sample carries around 60,000 clones, more than 90% recorded once. General study findings and limits: The CD4+ diversity rise by C4D1 was clearest in complete responders.

As for this clone: Antigen: not known.

Here the sequenced sample was peripheral blood mononuclear cells (PBMCs), taken before the fourth cycle of nivolumab. This chain links TRBV13 with TRBJ1-2; D possibly corresponds to TRBD1 (6 bases). The receptor comes from a human donor with classical Hodgkin lymphoma. The CDR3 here is CASSLRGVYGYTF. The CDR3 nucleotides are TGTGCCAGCAGCTTAAGGGGGGTTTATGGCTACACCTTC.